Included here is one T cell receptor beta chain sequence, with context. Its antigen remains unidentified. The sample originates from a study of shared clonotypes between healthy human individuals. On the study more broadly: The study used three CD4 naive, three CD4 memory, two CD8 naive and one CD8 memory plate per donor. Study results and limitations: There were few donors, and this limited the genetic and exposure-history diversity represented. Among four donors, approximately 5% of naive CD4 clonotypes were found in common. Non-shared clonotypes were found to have lower generation probabilities than the clonotypes that were shared by all four of the sorted-subset donors.

Per germline, CDR1 SGHRS and CDR2 YFSETQ. The CDR3 runs 15 residues. The V segment lost 3 bases and the J segment 6 bases; nucleotides outside the gene matches: 8. Profiling relied on immunoSEQ multiplex PCR, and the TCRdb table lists in-frame clones only, not all of them. The table has approximately 710,000 clones, 90% seen once. This TCR came from a man younger than 30 in good health. Some clones in this sample may be carry-over from other donors' samples. The chain couples TRBV5-1 to TRBJ1-2, with TRBD1 identical over 10 bases. The sample comprised memory CD8+ T cells from PBMCs. The subset: CD45RO+ cells pooled with CCR7-negative TemRA cells. The CDR3 sequence: CASSYGTGTGDGYTF. DNA for the CDR3: TGCGCCAGCAGCTACGGAACCGGGACAGGGGATGGCTACACCTTC.